This T cell receptor beta chain is drawn from a study of shared clonotypes between healthy human individuals. Across the whole study: Used for every donor were three CD4 naive, three CD4 memory, two CD8 naive and one CD8 memory plate.

Study results and caveats: Clonotypes shared by all four donors outscored non-shared clonotypes in generation probability. Clonotype sharing among donors was thought likely to change with sequencing depth.

The CDR3 is 12 residues long. Trimming stripped 6 bases from V and 1 base from J, with 6 bases between. The germline gives CDR1 MNHEY, CDR2 SMNVEV (reference sequence). Adult donors, all healthy and HIV-negative, had no recent acute infections or vaccinations. TCRdb keeps only in-frame clones here, not all; method: immunoSEQ multiplex PCR. The sample gives about 1 million clones, approximately 76% of which show up once; roughly 1.4% is in the top ten. Only a few counts were recorded for this clone. Its antigen is unidentified. The TCR comes from a man in his late teens or twenties in good health. Source material: memory CD4+ T cells sorted from blood. The subset denotes: CD45RA-negative fraction. The chain is built from TRBV27 and TRBJ1-1; D is unresolved. DNA for the CDR3: TGTGCCAGCAGCAGGACGAACACTGAAGCTTTCTTT. Residues: CASSRTNTEAFF.